The present T cell receptor (beta chain) was sequenced within a study of shared clonotypes between healthy human individuals. Turning to the study itself: A few men and a couple of women, aged 18 to 49, were donors. General study findings and limits: Richness estimates generally favored naive over memory subsets. Among donors, the sharing of clonotypes was expected to be influenced by sequencing depth. Of the naive CD4 clonotypes, approximately 5% were shared across a handful of donors.

The CDR3 has 13 amino acids. The junction had 11 bases not matched to a gene; V was cut back by 8 bases and J by 10 bases. Germline assignment: CDR1 KGHSH and CDR2 LQKENI. On this clone: The antigen is undetermined.

Libraries were prepared by immunoSEQ multiplex PCR; TCRdb keeps only in-frame clonotypes and omits some of them. The sample lists about 1.1 million clones; roughly 80% were seen once. Sample: memory CD4+ T cells from PBMCs. Stated subset: CD45RA-negative fraction. The chain uses TRBV18 and TRBJ2-1; 7 bases are a match to TRBD1. The clonotype originates from a man between 18 and 29 years old in good health. Some clones in this sample may be carry-over from other donors' samples. CDR3 DNA sequence: TGTGCCAGCGATCGACAGGGTATCGGAGAGCAGTTCTTC. Translating gives CASDRQGIGEQFF.